This T cell receptor beta chain was captured by sequencing in a study of blood T cell repertoires in COVID-19. Comment on this clone: The junction shows a germline mismatch at one end, possibly a read error. This same CDR3 is encoded by further DNA sequences in the sample.

Here immunoSEQ multiplex PCR was the method, and the copy in TCRdb shows in-frame clones only, minus some. The sample holds roughly 53,000 clones, about 89% seen once. In germline, CDR1 is SGDLS, CDR2 YYNGEE. This CDR3 is 13 amino acids long. This sequence originates from an elderly woman with COVID-19, enrolled during active disease. The chain couples TRBV9 to TRBJ1-1; D might be TRBD1 (5 bases). The sequencing input was peripheral blood. The CDR3 loop is CASSFRQGTEAFF. CDR3 sequence (DNA): TGTGCCAGCAGCTTTAGGCAGGGCACTGAAGCTTTTTTT. Full variable domain (rest looked up from reference TRBV9 and TRBJ1-1): DSGVTQTPKHLITATGQRVTLRCSPRSGDLSVYWYQQSLDQGLQFLIQYYNGEERAKGNILERFSAQQFPDLHSELNLSSLELGDSALYFCASSFRQGTEAFFGQGTRLTVV.